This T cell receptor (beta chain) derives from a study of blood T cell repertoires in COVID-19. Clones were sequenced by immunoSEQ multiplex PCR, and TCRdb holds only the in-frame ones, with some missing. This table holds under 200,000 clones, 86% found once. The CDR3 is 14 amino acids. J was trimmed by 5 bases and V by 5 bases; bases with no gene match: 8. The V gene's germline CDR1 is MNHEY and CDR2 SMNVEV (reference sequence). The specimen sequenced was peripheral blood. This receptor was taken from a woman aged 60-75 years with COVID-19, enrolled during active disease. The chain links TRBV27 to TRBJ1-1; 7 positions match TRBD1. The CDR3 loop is CASSPYPTGTEAFF. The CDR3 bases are TGTGCCAGCAGTCCATACCCGACAGGGACTGAAGCTTTCTTT.